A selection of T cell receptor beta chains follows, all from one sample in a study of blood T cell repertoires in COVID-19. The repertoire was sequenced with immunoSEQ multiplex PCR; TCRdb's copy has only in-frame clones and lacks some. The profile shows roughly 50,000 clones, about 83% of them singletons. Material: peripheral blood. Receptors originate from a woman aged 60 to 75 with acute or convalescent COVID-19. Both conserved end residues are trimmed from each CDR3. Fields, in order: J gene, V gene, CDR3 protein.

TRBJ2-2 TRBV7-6 ASASGLAEPTGELF
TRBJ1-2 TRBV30 AWSRDIYGYT
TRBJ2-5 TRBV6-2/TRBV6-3 ASSTSAGGPETQY
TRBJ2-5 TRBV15 ATSREGAAGGALETQY
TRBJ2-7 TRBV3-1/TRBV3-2 ASSQYSGGAGVYEQY
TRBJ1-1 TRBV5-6 ASSLGGEAF
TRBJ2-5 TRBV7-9 ASSQQPGQGLVSRTQY
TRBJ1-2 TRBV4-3 ASSQKDRERGGYT
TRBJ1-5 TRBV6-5 AAGTGVGQPQH
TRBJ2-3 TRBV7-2 ASSPAAAGVFPDTQY